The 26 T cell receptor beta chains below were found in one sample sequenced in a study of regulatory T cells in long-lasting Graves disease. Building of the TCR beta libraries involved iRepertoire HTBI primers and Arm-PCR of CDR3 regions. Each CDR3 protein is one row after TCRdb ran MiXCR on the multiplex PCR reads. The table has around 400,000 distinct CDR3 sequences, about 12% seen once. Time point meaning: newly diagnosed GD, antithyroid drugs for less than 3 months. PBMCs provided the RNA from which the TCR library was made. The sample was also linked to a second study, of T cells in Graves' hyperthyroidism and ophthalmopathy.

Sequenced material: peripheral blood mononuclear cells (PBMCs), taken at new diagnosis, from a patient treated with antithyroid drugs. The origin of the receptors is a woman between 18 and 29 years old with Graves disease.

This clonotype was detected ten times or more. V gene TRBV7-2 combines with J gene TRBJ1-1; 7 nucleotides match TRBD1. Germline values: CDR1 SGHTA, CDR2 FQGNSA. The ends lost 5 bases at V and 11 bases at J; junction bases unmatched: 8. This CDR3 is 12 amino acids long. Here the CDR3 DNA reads TGTGCCAGCAGCCCAGACAGGGAGATCGCTTTCTTT. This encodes CASSPDREIAFF.

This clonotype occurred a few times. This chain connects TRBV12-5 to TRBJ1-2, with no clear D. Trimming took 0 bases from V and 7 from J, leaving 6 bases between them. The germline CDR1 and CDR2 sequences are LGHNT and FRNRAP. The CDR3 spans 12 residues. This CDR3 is CASGLVLGGYTF. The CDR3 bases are TGTGCTAGTGGTTTGGTCCTGGGTGGCTACACCTTC.

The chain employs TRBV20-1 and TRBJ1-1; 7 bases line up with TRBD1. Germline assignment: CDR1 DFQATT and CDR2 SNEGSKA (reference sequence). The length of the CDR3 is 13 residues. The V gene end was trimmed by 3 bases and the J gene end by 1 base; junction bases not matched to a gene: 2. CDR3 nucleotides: TGCAGTGCTAGGCCAGGGGGGAACACTGAAGCTTTCTTT. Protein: CSARPGGNTEAFF.

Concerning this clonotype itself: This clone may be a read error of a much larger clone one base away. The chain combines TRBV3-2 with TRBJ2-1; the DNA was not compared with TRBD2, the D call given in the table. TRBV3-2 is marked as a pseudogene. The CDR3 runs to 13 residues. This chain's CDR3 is CASSQDSSSGQFF. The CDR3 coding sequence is TGTGCCAGCAGCCAAGATTCTAGCAGTGGGCAGTTCTTC.

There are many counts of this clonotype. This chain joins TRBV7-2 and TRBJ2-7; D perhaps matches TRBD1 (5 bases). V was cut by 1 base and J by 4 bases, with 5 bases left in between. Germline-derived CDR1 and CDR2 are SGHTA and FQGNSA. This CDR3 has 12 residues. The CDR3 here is CASSLGQYEQYF. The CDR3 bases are TGTGCCAGCAGCTTAGGACAGTACGAGCAGTACTTC.

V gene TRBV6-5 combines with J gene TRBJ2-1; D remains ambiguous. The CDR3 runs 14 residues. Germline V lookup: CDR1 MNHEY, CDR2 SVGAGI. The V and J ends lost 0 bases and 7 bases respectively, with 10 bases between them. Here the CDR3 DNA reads TGTGCCAGCAGTTACTCGTCATTGGTTAATGAGCAGTTCTTC. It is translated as CASSYSSLVNEQFF.

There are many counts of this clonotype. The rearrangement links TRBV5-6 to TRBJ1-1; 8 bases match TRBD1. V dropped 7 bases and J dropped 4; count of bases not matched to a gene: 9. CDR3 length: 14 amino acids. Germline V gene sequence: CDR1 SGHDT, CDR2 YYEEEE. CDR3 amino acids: CASGSGGFSTEAFF. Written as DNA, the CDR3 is TGTGCCAGCGGGTCAGGGGGCTTTAGCACTGAAGCTTTCTTT. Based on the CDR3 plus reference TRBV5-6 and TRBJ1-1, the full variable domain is DAGVTQSPTHLIKTRGQQVTLRCSPKSGHDTVSWYQQALGQGPQFIFQYYEEEERQRGNFPDRFSGHQFPNYSSELNVNALLLGDSALYLCASGSGGFSTEAFFGQGTRLTVV.

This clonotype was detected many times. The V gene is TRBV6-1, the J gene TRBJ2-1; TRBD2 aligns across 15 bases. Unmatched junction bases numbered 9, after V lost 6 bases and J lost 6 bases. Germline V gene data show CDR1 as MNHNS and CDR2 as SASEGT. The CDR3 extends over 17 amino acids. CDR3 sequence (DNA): TGTGCCAGCAGGGGACTAGCGGGGGGAAAGGGGGCCAATGAGCAGTTCTTC. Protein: CASRGLAGGKGANEQFF.

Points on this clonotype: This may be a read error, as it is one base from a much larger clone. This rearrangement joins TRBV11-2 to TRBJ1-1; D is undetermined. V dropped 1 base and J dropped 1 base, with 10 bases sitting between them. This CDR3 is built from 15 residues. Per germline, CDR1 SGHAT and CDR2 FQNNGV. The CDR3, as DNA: TGTGCCAGCAGCTTAGCGGGCAGAGAGAACACTGAAGCTTTCTTT. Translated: CASSLAGRENTEAFF.

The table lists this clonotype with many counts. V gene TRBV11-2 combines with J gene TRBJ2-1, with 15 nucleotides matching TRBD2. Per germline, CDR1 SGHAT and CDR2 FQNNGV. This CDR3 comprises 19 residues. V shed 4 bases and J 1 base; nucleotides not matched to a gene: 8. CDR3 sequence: CASSSGLAGGLTSYNEQFF. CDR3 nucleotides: TGTGCCAGCAGCTCGGGACTAGCGGGGGGCCTAACTTCCTACAATGAGCAGTTCTTC.

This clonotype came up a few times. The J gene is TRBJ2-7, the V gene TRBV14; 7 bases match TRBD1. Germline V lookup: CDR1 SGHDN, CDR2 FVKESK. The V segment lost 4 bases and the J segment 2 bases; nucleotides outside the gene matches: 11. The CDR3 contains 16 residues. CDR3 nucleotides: TGTGCCAGCAGCCCGGCTACTCGGACAGGCGCCTACGAGCAGTACTTC. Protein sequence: CASSPATRTGAYEQYF.

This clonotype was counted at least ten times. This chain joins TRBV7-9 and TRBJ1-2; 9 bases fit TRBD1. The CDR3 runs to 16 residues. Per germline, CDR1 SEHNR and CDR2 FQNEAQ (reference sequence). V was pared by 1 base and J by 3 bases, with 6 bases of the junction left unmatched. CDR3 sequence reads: CASSLGRDREDYGYTF. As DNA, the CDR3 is TGTGCCAGCAGCTTAGGAAGGGACAGGGAGGACTATGGCTACACCTTC. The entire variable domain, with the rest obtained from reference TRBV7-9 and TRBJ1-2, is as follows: DTGVSQNPRHKITKRGQNVTFRCDPISEHNRLYWYRQTLGQGPEFLTYFQNEAQLEKSRLLSDRFSAERPKGSFSTLEIQRTEQGDSAMYLCASSLGRDREDYGYTFGSGTRLTVV.

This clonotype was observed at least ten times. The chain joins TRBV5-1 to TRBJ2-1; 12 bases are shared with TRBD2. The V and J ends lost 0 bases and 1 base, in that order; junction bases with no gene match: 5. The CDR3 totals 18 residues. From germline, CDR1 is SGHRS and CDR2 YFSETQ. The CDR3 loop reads CASSLVRGTSGSYNEQFF. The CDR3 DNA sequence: TGCGCCAGCAGCTTGGTAAGGGGGACTAGCGGGTCCTACAATGAGCAGTTCTTC.

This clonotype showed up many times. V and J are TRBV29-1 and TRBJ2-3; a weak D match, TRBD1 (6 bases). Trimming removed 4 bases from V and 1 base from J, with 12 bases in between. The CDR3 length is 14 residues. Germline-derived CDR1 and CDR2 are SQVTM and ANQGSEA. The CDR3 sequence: CSVVGGGGTDTQYF. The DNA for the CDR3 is TGCAGCGTTGTTGGTGGGGGCGGCACAGATACGCAGTATTTT.

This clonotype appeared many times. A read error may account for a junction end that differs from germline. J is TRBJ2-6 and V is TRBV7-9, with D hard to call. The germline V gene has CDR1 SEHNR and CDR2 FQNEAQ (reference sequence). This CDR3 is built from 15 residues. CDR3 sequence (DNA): TGTGCCAGCAGCTTGCTTTCCTCTGAGGCCAACGTCCTGACTTTC. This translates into CASSLLSSEANVLTF.

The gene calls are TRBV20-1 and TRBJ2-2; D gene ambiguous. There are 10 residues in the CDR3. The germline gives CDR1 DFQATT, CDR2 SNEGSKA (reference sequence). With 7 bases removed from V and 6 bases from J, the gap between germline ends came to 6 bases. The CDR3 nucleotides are TGCAGTGTAAACCCCGGGGAGCTGTTTTTT. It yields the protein CSVNPGELFF.

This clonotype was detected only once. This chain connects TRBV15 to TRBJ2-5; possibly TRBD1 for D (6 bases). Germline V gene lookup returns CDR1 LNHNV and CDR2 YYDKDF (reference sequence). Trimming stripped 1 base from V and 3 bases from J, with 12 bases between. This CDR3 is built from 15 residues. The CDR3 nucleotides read TGTGCCACCAGCAGAGGGGGGCGACTTGAAGAGACCCAGTACTTC. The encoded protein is CATSRGGRLEETQYF.

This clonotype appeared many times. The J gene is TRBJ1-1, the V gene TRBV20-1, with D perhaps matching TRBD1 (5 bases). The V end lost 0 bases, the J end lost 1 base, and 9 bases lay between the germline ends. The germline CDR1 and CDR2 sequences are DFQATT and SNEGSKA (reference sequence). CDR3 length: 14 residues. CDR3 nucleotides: TGCAGTGCTAGAGAGCCAGGGAAGAACACTGAAGCTTTCTTT. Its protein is CSAREPGKNTEAFF.

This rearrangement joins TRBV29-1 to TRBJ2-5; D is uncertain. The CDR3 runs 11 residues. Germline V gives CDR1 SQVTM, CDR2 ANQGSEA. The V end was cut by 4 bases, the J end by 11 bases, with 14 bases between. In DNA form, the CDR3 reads TGCAGCGTTGTCGGGTACAATGAACAGTACTTC. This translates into CSVVGYNEQYF.

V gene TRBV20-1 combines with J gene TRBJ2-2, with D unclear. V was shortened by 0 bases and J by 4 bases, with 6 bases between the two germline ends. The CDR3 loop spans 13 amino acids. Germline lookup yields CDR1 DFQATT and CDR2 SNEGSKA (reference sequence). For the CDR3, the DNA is TGCAGTGCTAGAGAAAGCCCCACCGGGGAGCTGTTTTTT. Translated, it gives CSARESPTGELFF.

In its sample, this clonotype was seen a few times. The CDR3: CASSYGTPGEQYV. In nucleotides, the CDR3 is TGTGCCAGCAGCTACGGGACACCGGGGGAGCAGTACGTC. The genes are TRBV6-5 and TRBJ2-7; weak D call: TRBD1 (6 bases). The V and J ends lost 6 bases and 7 bases respectively, with 16 bases between them. The CDR3 extends over 13 amino acids. Germline V lookup: CDR1 MNHEY, CDR2 SVGAGI.

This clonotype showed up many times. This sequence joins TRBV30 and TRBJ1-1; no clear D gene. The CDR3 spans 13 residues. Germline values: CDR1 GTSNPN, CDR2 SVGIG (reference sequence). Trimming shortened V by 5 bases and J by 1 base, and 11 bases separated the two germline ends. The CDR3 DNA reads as TGTGCCTGGGACCAGACGGGGAACACTGAAGCTTTCTTT. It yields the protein CAWDQTGNTEAFF.

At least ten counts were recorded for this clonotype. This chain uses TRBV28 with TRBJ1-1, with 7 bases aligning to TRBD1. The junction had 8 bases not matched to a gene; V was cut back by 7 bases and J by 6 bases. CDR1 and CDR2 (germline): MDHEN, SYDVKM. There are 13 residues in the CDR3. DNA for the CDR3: TGTGCCAGCACCGACGGAGGGGGCGCTGAAGCTTTCTTT. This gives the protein CASTDGGGAEAFF.

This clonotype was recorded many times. In DNA form, the CDR3 reads TGTGCCAGCAGCTTGACATATGGGAGCAATCAGCCCCAGCATTTT. It specifies CASSLTYGSNQPQHF. This chain connects TRBV3-1 to TRBJ1-5; D gene uncertain. Between the trimmed V and J ends, which lost 5 bases and 1 base, there was a span of 12 bases. Germline values: CDR1 LGHDT, CDR2 YNNKEL (reference sequence). The CDR3 has 15 residues.

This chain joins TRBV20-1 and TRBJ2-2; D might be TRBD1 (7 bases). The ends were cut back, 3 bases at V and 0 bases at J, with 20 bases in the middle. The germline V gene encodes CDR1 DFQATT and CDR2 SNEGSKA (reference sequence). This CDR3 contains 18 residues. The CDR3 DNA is TGCAGTGCTAGGGATAATTGTCAGGGGGGAACGAACACCGGGGAGCTGTTTTTT. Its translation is CSARDNCQGGTNTGELFF.

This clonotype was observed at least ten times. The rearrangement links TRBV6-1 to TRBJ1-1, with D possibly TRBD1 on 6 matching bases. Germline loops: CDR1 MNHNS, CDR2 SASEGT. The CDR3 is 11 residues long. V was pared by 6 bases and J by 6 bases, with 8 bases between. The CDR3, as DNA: TGTGCCAGCAGGGGGACACCTGAAGCTTTCTTT. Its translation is CASRGTPEAFF.